The source of this T cell receptor (beta chain) is a study of CD8 T cells in Susac syndrome. Sequencing of TCR beta, carried out with a high-throughput approach, was applied to CD8+ and CD4+ T cells from the blood. Trimming cost V 2 bases and J 2 bases, with 16 bases left between them. Germline V lookup: CDR1 SQVTM, CDR2 ANQGSEA. The CDR3 spans 16 residues. An input of 0.5 to 1 ug of RNA was subjected to reverse transcription using random hexamers. The method of amplification for TCR beta CDR3 was immunoSEQ multiplex PCR, covering 54 Vbeta and 13 Jbeta. TCRdb ran MiXCR on the immunoSEQ multiplex PCR reads and lists one entry per CDR3 protein. The sample has 250,000 to 300,000 distinct CDR3 sequences, 70% to 90% seen once; the top ten hold more than 0.15%.

The chain combines TRBV29-1 with TRBJ2-1; the D gene could be TRBD1 or TRBD2 (5 bases each). The specimen was CD8+ T cells from PBMCs. This TCR came from a human donor with multiple sclerosis. As DNA, the CDR3 is TGCAGCGTTGAATGGTCTAGCAGGGCCACCTACAATGAGCAGTTCTTC. Translation: CSVEWSSRATYNEQFF.